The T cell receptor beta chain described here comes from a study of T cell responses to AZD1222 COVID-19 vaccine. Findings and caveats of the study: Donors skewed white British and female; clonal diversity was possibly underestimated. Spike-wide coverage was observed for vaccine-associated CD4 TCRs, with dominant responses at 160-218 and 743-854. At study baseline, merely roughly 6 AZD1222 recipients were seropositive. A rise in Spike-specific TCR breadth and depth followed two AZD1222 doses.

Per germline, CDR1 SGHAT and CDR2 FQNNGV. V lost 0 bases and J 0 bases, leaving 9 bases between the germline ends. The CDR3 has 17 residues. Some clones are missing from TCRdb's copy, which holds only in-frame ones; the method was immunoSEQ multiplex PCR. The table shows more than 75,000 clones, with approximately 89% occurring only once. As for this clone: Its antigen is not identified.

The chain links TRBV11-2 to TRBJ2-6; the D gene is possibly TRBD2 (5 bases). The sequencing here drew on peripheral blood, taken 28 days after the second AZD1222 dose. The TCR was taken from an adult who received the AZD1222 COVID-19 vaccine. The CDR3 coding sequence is TGTGCCAGCAGCTTAGATGGAGGAAGCTCTGGGGCCAACGTCCTGACTTTC. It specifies CASSLDGGSSGANVLTF. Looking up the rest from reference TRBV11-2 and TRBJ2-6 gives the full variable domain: EAGVAQSPRYKIIEKRQSVAFWCNPISGHATLYWYQQILGQGPKLLIQFQNNGVVDDSQLPKDRFSAERLKGVDSTLKIQPAKLEDSAVYLCASSLDGGSSGANVLTFGAGSRLTVL.